The TCR beta chain described here comes from a study of Ad26.COV2.S vaccination and SARS-CoV-2 variants. Across the whole study: It was the COV1001 Ad26.COV2.S trial arm that included the donor.

Treatment meaning: 15 to 20 received Ad26.COV2.S at low or high dose, single or two shots; several received placebo; per-sample allocation not given. Collection of the samples took place on day 63 after the first injection of vaccine or placebo. In Boston, an adult donor aged 18-55 years took part. This clone was recorded a few times. The target antigen is unknown. This table comes from immunoSEQ multiplex PCR, and its TCRdb copy is limited to in-frame clones, with some not included. Here the sample spans 350,000 to 500,000 clones, 89% being singletons. Study results and caveats: Recipients of either vaccine or placebo displayed similar breadth of non-spike TCRs. Considerable breadth of spike-specific CD8+ and CD4+ T cell responses has reportedly been documented following vaccination.

Per germline, CDR1 MGHRA and CDR2 YSYEKL. The CDR3 is made up of 16 amino acids. The ends were cut back, 1 base at V and 0 bases at J, with 12 bases in the middle. The sequence came from a person between 18 and 59 years old who received the Ad26.COV2.S COVID-19 vaccine or a placebo. Specimen: peripheral blood, collected in a trial of Ad26.COV2.S vaccine versus placebo. The rearrangement joins TRBV4-1 to TRBJ1-1; D gene uncertain. CDR3 region: CASSQAAPVLNTEAFF. CDR3 DNA: TGCGCCAGCAGCCAAGCGGCACCGGTACTGAACACTGAAGCTTTCTTT.